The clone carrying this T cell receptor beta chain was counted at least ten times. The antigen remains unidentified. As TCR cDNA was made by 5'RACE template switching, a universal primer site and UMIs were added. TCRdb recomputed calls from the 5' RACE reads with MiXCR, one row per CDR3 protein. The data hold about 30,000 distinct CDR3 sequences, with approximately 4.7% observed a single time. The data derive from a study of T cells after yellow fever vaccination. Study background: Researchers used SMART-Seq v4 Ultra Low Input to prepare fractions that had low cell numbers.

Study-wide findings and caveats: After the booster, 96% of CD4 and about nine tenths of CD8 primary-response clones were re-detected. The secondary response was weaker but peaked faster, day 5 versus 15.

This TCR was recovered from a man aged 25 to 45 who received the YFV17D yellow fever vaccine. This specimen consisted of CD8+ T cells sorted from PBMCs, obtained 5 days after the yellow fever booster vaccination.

CDR3 sequence (DNA): TGTGCCAGCAGCGTAGTCAGCGGGAGGGCCAATGAGCAGTTCTTC. Translation: CASSVVSGRANEQFF. The rearrangement links TRBV9 to TRBJ2-1, with TRBD2 identical over 10 bases. Germline CDR1 and CDR2: SGDLS and YYNGEE. The CDR3 loop spans 15 amino acids. Losses at the gene ends were 0 bases for V and 6 bases for J; bases not matched to a gene: 3.